This is a list of T cell receptor beta chains from one sample in a study of blood T cell repertoires in COVID-19. Method: immunoSEQ multiplex PCR; TCRdb's copy keeps in-frame clones and lacks some. This repertoire shows approximately 230,000 clones, approximately 88% found once; its top ten account for roughly 6.3%. Sequencing used peripheral blood. These receptor sequences come from a woman aged 25 to 45 with COVID-19, enrolled during active disease. The CDR3 runs from the conserved cysteine through the conserved F or W. Each record gives: D gene, V gene, J gene, CDR3 protein, CDR3 DNA. D genes are given only for firm matches.

>TRBD2|TRBV4-3|TRBJ2-1
CASSQDFGIGLAGPSGNEQFF
TGCGCCAGCAGCCAAGATTTCGGGATCGGGCTAGCGGGACCATCAGGGAATGAGCAGTTCTTC
>TRBD1|TRBV25-1|TRBJ1-1
CASRLTGARAFF
TGTGCCAGCAGATTGACAGGGGCGAGAGCTTTCTTT
>TRBD1|TRBV29-1|TRBJ1-4
CSALTGAKDEKLFF
TGCAGCGCCCTGACAGGGGCTAAGGATGAAAAACTGTTTTTT
>.|TRBV4-3|TRBJ1-3
CASSPWTGGNTIYF
TGCGCCAGCAGCCCCTGGACGGGAGGAAACACCATATATTTT
>.|TRBV28|TRBJ1-6
CASTSVDSPLHF
TGTGCCAGCACCTCGGTGGATTCACCCCTCCACTTT
>TRBD2|TRBV5-4|TRBJ2-3
CASSLGLAGDTQYF
TGTGCCAGCAGCTTGGGTCTAGCGGGAGATACGCAGTATTTT
>TRBD1|TRBV5-1|TRBJ2-4
CASTLQGNDNIQYF
TGCGCCAGCACCCTACAGGGGAATGACAACATTCAGTACTTC
>.|TRBV2|TRBJ2-6
CASRLGVGANVLTF
TGTGCCAGCAGACTCGGAGTTGGGGCCAACGTCCTGACTTTC
>TRBD1|TRBV25-1|TRBJ1-3
CASSLTGVNTIYF
TGTGCCAGCAGCCTGACAGGGGTTAACACCATATATTTT
>TRBD2|TRBV5-1|TRBJ2-1
CASSNKTSGGAVEQFF
TGCGCCAGCAGCAACAAAACTAGCGGGGGGGCCGTTGAGCAGTTCTTC
>.|TRBV3-1/TRBV3-2|TRBJ2-7
CASSEKTWGGEFHEQYF
TGTGCCAGCAGCGAAAAGACATGGGGGGGCGAGTTCCACGAGCAGTACTTC
>.|TRBV7-2|TRBJ1-4
CASSFQGANEKLFF
TGTGCCAGCAGCTTCCAGGGCGCTAATGAAAAACTGTTTTTT
>TRBD2|TRBV3-1/TRBV3-2|TRBJ2-3
CASSQVAGGTDTQYF
TGTGCCAGCAGCCAAGTAGCGGGGGGCACAGATACGCAGTATTTT
>TRBD2|TRBV5-1|TRBJ2-2
CASSSGLAGARTGELFF
TGCGCCAGCAGCAGCGGACTAGCGGGAGCCCGAACCGGGGAGCTGTTTTTT
>TRBD2|TRBV10-2|TRBJ2-5
CASRAFQAGEETQYF
TGCGCCAGCAGGGCCTTTCAAGCGGGAGAGGAGACCCAGTACTTC
>.|TRBV24-1|TRBJ1-5
CATSDPARGYQPQHF
TGTGCCACCAGTGACCCTGCCAGGGGCTATCAGCCCCAGCATTTT
>.|TRBV3-1/TRBV3-2|TRBJ1-6
CASSWTRNNSPLHF
TGTGCCAGCAGCTGGACAAGGAATAATTCACCCCTCCACTTT
>.|TRBV27|TRBJ1-1
CASSLFVSGGGGGTEAFF
TGTGCCAGCAGTTTATTCGTATCGGGGGGTGGCGGGGGCACTGAAGCTTTCTTT
>.|TRBV3-1/TRBV3-2|TRBJ1-1
CASSRRENTEAFF
TGTGCCAGCAGCCGGAGGGAGAACACTGAAGCTTTCTTT
>TRBD1|TRBV6-5|TRBJ1-2
CASSLTDRGYGYTF
TGTGCCAGCAGTCTAACCGACAGGGGCTATGGCTACACCTTC
>.|TRBV28|TRBJ1-5
CASSLTGRNQPQHF
TGTGCCAGCAGCCTCACAGGGCGCAATCAGCCCCAGCATTTT
>.|TRBV2|TRBJ1-1
CASSTHRVSKENTEAFF
TGTGCCAGCAGTACTCACAGGGTTTCGAAAGAGAACACTGAAGCTTTCTTT
>.|TRBV7-2|TRBJ1-4
CASSRSGPEKLFF
TGTGCCAGCAGCCGCTCGGGTCCGGAAAAACTGTTTTTT
>.|TRBV3-1/TRBV3-2|TRBJ1-1
CASTRQVPMNTEAFF
TGTGCCAGCACCCGACAGGTTCCCATGAACACTGAAGCTTTCTTT